This T cell receptor beta chain was profiled in a study of cytomegalovirus exposure and HLA in healthy donors. Study-wide results and caveats: Researchers reported that a few CMV-associated chains were confirmed in vitro as CMV antigen-specific.

Germline loops: CDR1 MNHNS, CDR2 SASEGT. Trimming pared 9 bases from V and 3 bases from J, leaving 20 bases between. The CDR3 is 15 residues long. Worth noting for this clone: The antigen is undetermined.

In the PCR, 60 Vbeta and 13 Jbeta primers were used. Profiled with immunoSEQ multiplex PCR; TCRdb holds only in-frame clones, not every one. This sample has 180,000 or so clones; about 62% occur once, and the top ten carry less than 3%. Sequencing used PBMCs. This TCR was recovered from a man aged 40-49 years in good health and CMV-seronegative. The V gene is TRBV6-1, the J gene TRBJ1-2; a possible D gene is TRBD1 (6 bases). The CDR3 region is CASRGKNSLYYGYTF. CDR3 coding DNA: TGTGCCAGTAGGGGGAAGAACAGCCTGTACTATGGCTACACCTTC.